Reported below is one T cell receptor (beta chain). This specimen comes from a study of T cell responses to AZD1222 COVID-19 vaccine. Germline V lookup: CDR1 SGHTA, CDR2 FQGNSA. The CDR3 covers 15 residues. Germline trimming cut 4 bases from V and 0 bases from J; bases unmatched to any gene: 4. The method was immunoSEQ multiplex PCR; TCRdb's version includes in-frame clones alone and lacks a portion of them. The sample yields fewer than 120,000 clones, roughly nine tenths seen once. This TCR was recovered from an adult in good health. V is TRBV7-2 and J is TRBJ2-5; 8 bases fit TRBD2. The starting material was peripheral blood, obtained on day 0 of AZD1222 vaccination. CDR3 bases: TGTGCCAGCAGCTGGGGCGGGGGGAACCAAGAGACCCAGTACTTC. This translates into CASSWGGGNQETQYF. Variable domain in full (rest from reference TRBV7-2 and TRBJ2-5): GAGVSQSPSNKVTEKGKDVELRCDPISGHTALYWYRQSLGQGLEFLIYFQGNSAPDKSGLPSDRFSAERTGGSVSTLTIQRTQQEDSAVYLCASSWGGGNQETQYFGPGTRLLVL.